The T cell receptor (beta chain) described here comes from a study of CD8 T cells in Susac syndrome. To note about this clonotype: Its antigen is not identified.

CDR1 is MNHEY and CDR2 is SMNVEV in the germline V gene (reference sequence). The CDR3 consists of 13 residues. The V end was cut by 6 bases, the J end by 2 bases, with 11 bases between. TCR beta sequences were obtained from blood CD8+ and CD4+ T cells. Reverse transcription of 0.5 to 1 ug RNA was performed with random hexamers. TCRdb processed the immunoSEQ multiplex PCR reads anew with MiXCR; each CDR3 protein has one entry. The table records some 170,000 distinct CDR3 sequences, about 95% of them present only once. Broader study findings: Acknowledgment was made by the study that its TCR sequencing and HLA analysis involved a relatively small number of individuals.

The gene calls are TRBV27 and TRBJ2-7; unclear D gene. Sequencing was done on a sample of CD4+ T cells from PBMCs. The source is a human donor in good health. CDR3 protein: CASSPLVAYEQYF. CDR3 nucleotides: TGTGCCAGCAGCCCCTTGGTGGCCTACGAGCAGTACTTC.